Below, 29 T cell receptor beta chains from the same sample are listed, as sequenced in a study of blood T cell repertoires in COVID-19. Only in-frame clones appear in the TCRdb table, and some are missing; sequencing was by immunoSEQ multiplex PCR. The sample lists tens of thousands of clones, over 65% occurring once. Sequenced sample: peripheral blood. Receptors originate from a woman in her 70s with acute or convalescent COVID-19.

The table lists this clone with a count of one. V gene TRBV6-2 or TRBV6-3 combines with J gene TRBJ2-7, with TRBD2 identical over 13 bases. The germline CDR1 and CDR2 sequences are MNHEY and SVGEGT. This CDR3 contains 17 residues. J lost 2 bases, V lost 2 bases, and 6 bases had no gene match. The CDR3 region has the DNA TGTGCCAGCAGTTACCCCACTAGCGGGAGGGTTACCTACGAGCAGTACTTC. As protein: CASSYPTSGRVTYEQYF.

The chain couples TRBV27 to TRBJ1-1; D might be TRBD1 (5 bases). CDR1 is MNHEY, CDR2 SMNVEV, per germline (reference sequence). With 9 bases removed from V and 1 base from J, the gap between germline ends came to 12 bases. This CDR3 contains 13 residues. CDR3 amino acids: CASSGDWNTEAFF. CDR3 DNA sequence: TGTGCCAGTTCGGGGGATTGGAACACTGAAGCTTTCTTT.

The chain uses TRBV3-1 (or the pseudogene TRBV3-2) and TRBJ2-7; D is ambiguous. The CDR3 spans 12 residues. The germline V and J ends were trimmed by 4 bases and 0 bases, with 4 bases remaining between them. CDR1 and CDR2 (germline): LGHDT, YNNKEL (reference sequence). The CDR3 spells CASSLRSYEQYF. DNA for the CDR3: TGTGCCAGCAGCCTCCGCTCCTACGAGCAGTACTTC.

A single count supports this clone. The rearrangement joins TRBV24-1 to TRBJ2-3; D remains unclear. Germline V lookup: CDR1 KGHDR, CDR2 SFDVKD. Trimming removed 2 bases at V and 1 base at J, with 9 bases between. The CDR3 sequence is 15 residues long. This CDR3 reads CATSDSRRGTDTQYF. In DNA form, the CDR3 reads TGTGCCACCAGTGATTCCCGCCGAGGCACAGATACGCAGTATTTT.

The chain recombines TRBV28 with TRBJ1-5, with 8 bases matching TRBD1. CDR3 size: 16 residues. From germline, CDR1 is MDHEN and CDR2 SYDVKM. V dropped 3 bases and J dropped 3; count of bases not matched to a gene: 7. CDR3 loop: CASSLGRGQNNQPQHF. CDR3 in DNA: TGTGCCAGCAGTTTGGGCAGGGGGCAAAACAATCAGCCCCAGCATTTT. The complete variable domain, with remaining parts taken from reference TRBV28 and TRBJ1-5, reads DVKVTQSSRYLVKRTGEKVFLECVQDMDHENMFWYRQDPGLGLRLIYFSYDVKMKEKGDIPEGYSVSREKKERFSLILESASTNQTSMYLCASSLGRGQNNQPQHFGDGTRLSIL.

The chain links TRBV7-3 to TRBJ1-1, with D possibly matching TRBD1 (6 bases). The CDR3 length is 15 residues. Germline loops: CDR1 SGHTA, CDR2 FQGTGA. Trimming removed 1 base at V and 0 bases at J, with 9 bases between. DNA of the CDR3: TGTGCCAGCAGCTTAAGGCAGGGGATGAACACTGAAGCTTTCTTT. Its protein product is CASSLRQGMNTEAFF. The full variable domain, in which reference TRBV7-3 and TRBJ1-1 provide the parts outside the CDR3, is GAGVSQTPSNKVTEKGKYVELRCDPISGHTALYWYRQSLGQGPEFLIYFQGTGAADDSGLPNDRFFAVRPEGSVSTLKIQRTERGDSAVYLCASSLRQGMNTEAFFGQGTRLTVV.

The sample holds a few counts of this clone. The CDR3 is CASSQDLQGEEKLFF. The CDR3 DNA is TGTGCCAGCAGCCAAGATTTACAGGGTGAGGAAAAACTGTTTTTT. The V and J genes are TRBV4-2 and TRBJ1-4, with a weak D call TRBD1 (6 bases). Germline V gene lookup returns CDR1 LGHNA and CDR2 YNFKEQ. The CDR3 is 15 amino acids. Trimming stripped 0 bases from V and 8 bases from J, with 13 bases between.

The chain has TRBV29-1 and TRBJ2-1; 7 nucleotides line up with TRBD2. With V trimmed by 4 bases and J by 6 bases, 6 bases remained unmatched. Germline V gene lookup returns CDR1 SQVTM and CDR2 ANQGSEA. The CDR3 is 13 amino acids. In DNA form, the CDR3 reads TGCAGCGTTGTTACCGGGAGGTCCAATGAGCAGTTCTTC. It codes for CSVVTGRSNEQFF.

This rearrangement joins TRBV4-2 to TRBJ1-1, with D uncertain. This CDR3 spans 13 amino acids. The V and J ends lost 1 base and 3 bases respectively, with 6 bases between them. Germline CDR1 reads LGHNA; CDR2 reads YNFKEQ. The CDR3 reads CASSQARDTEAFF. For the CDR3, the DNA is TGTGCCAGCAGCCAAGCTCGCGACACTGAAGCTTTCTTT.

The rearrangement uses TRBV6-5 and TRBJ1-4; D remains unclear. CDR1 is MNHEY, CDR2 SVGAGI, per germline. The length of the CDR3 is 13 residues. Trimming removed 10 bases from V and 6 bases from J, with 15 bases in between. The CDR3 reads CAKNRASYEKLFF. The CDR3 coding sequence is TGTGCCAAAAACAGAGCCAGCTATGAAAAACTGTTTTTT.

The chain combines TRBV2 with TRBJ2-7; TRBD1 might be the D (6 bases). There are 12 residues in the CDR3. In germline, CDR1 is SNHLY, CDR2 FYNNEI. The ends were cut back, 6 bases at V and 4 bases at J, with 10 bases in the middle. The CDR3 loop is CASRLGQYEQYF. The DNA for the CDR3 is TGTGCCAGCAGGTTAGGACAGTACGAGCAGTACTTC.

V is TRBV7-2 and J is TRBJ2-3, with 7 bases identical to TRBD2. The length of the CDR3 is 15 residues. V shed 2 bases and J 5 bases; nucleotides not matched to a gene: 7. In germline, CDR1 is SGHTA, CDR2 FQGNSA. CDR3 nucleotides: TGTGCCAGCAGCTTATACGCGGGGGATAAAGATACGCAGTATTTT. This encodes CASSLYAGDKDTQYF.

The rearrangement uses TRBV5-8 and TRBJ2-3; D may be TRBD1 (6 bases). Germline-derived CDR1 and CDR2 are SGHTS and YDEGEE. This CDR3 comprises 13 residues. The V and J ends lost 6 bases and 5 bases respectively, with 13 bases between them. DNA of the CDR3: TGTGCCAGCACCCGACAGGAAGTAGATACGCAGTATTTT. Protein sequence: CASTRQEVDTQYF.

In nucleotides, the CDR3 is TGTGCCACCAGCAGAGGCCCTGGGACAGGAGAGACCCAGTACTTC. Amino acids: CATSRGPGTGETQYF. V gene TRBV15 combines with J gene TRBJ2-5; 8 bases line up with TRBD1. The CDR3 is 15 residues long. The J segment lost 4 bases and the V segment lost 1 base, leaving 5 bases of the junction unmatched. Germline V gene data show CDR1 as LNHNV and CDR2 as YYDKDF (reference sequence).

This chain links TRBV4-1 with TRBJ1-1; TRBD1 is a possible D gene (5 bases). The length of the CDR3 is 16 residues. The V end was cut by 1 base, the J end by 4 bases, with 16 bases between. From germline, CDR1 is MGHRA and CDR2 YSYEKL. CDR3 residues: CASSQGLGAPSTEAFF. DNA for the CDR3: TGCGCCAGCAGCCAAGGCTTAGGGGCCCCGAGCACTGAAGCTTTCTTT.

V and J are TRBV19 and TRBJ2-1; TRBD1 agrees at 7 bases. The length of the CDR3 is 15 residues. Germline V lookup: CDR1 LNHDA, CDR2 SQIVND (reference sequence). V was clipped by 5 bases and J by 2 bases; unmatched bases: 6. In DNA, the CDR3 is TGTGCCAGTAGTCCCGACAGGGTAACCTACAATGAGCAGTTCTTC. Protein product: CASSPDRVTYNEQFF. Full variable domain (missing parts from reference TRBV19 and TRBJ2-1): DGGITQSPKYLFRKEGQNVTLSCEQNLNHDAMYWYRQDPGQGLRLIYYSQIVNDFQKGDIAEGYSVSREKKESFPLTVTSAQKNPTAFYLCASSPDRVTYNEQFFGPGTRLTVL.

This sequence joins TRBV19 and TRBJ1-2; 9 nucleotides match TRBD1. Trimming took 7 bases from V and 4 from J; bases not matched to a gene: 7. Germline V lookup: CDR1 LNHDA, CDR2 SQIVND (reference sequence). This CDR3 contains 14 residues. The CDR3 protein is CASNSGQGSYGYTF. In DNA form, the CDR3 reads TGTGCCAGTAATTCAGGACAGGGGAGCTATGGCTACACCTTC.

This clone appeared once. CDR3 residues: CASRDNSYEQYF. The DNA for the CDR3 is TGTGCCAGTAGGGACAACTCCTACGAGCAGTACTTC. The genes are TRBV7-8 and TRBJ2-7; a possible D gene is TRBD1 (6 bases). This CDR3 has 12 amino acids. The germline gives CDR1 SGHVS, CDR2 FQNEAQ. The V and J ends lost 9 bases and 0 bases respectively, with 9 bases between them.

The rearrangement joins TRBV11-3 to TRBJ2-1; 11 bases align to TRBD1. The J segment lost 8 bases and the V segment lost 5 bases, leaving 8 bases of the junction unmatched. CDR1 is SGHNT and CDR2 is YENEEA in the germline V gene. The CDR3 spans 15 residues. In nucleotides, the CDR3 is TGTGCCAGCAGCGTCTGGACAGGGGGCCAAGATGAGCAGTTCTTC. Protein product: CASSVWTGGQDEQFF. Supplemented by reference TRBV11-3 and TRBJ2-1, the full variable domain reads EAGVVQSPRYKIIEKKQPVAFWCNPISGHNTLYWYLQNLGQGPELLIRYENEEAVDDSQLPKDRFSAERLKGVDSTLKIQPAELGDSAVYLCASSVWTGGQDEQFFGPGTRLTVL.

This clone was seen more than once but under ten times. The V gene is TRBV27, the J gene TRBJ1-2; TRBD1 matches at 7 bases. Per the germline V gene, CDR1 is MNHEY and CDR2 is SMNVEV (reference sequence). The CDR3 runs to 13 residues. Germline trimming cut 5 bases from V and 6 bases from J; bases unmatched to any gene: 6. The CDR3 DNA follows: TGTGCCAGCAGTGACAGACAGGGAGATGGCTACACCTTC. It translates to CASSDRQGDGYTF.

The chain uses TRBV19 and TRBJ1-4; D remains unclear. The V end was cut by 1 base, the J end by 0 bases, with 6 bases between. The CDR3 runs 15 residues. The V gene's germline CDR1 is LNHDA and CDR2 SQIVND (reference sequence). The CDR3 loop reads CASSIGGATNEKLFF. The CDR3 bases are TGTGCCAGTAGTATAGGGGGAGCAACTAATGAAAAACTGTTTTTT. The complete variable domain, with remaining parts taken from reference TRBV19 and TRBJ1-4, reads DGGITQSPKYLFRKEGQNVTLSCEQNLNHDAMYWYRQDPGQGLRLIYYSQIVNDFQKGDIAEGYSVSREKKESFPLTVTSAQKNPTAFYLCASSIGGATNEKLFFGSGTQLSVL.

In its sample, this clone was seen a few times. The junction does not match germline at one end; this may be a read error. The chain couples TRBV6-5 to TRBJ1-2, with TRBD1 matching over 10 bases. This CDR3 comprises 12 residues. Germline CDR1 and CDR2: MNHEY and SVGAGI. CDR3 bases: TGTGCCAGCTTAGTAGACAGGGGGCCTCCTTCCTTC. Its protein is CASLVDRGPPSF.

This clone turned up a few times. This sequence joins TRBV11-2 and TRBJ2-7, with 9 bases fitting TRBD1. Germline CDR1 reads SGHAT; CDR2 reads FQNNGV. V gave up 4 bases and J gave up 7 bases; unmatched junction bases: 8. The CDR3 consists of 14 residues. This CDR3 reads CASSYSQGAGEQYF. The CDR3 nucleotides are TGTGCCAGCAGCTATTCACAGGGGGCGGGTGAGCAGTACTTC.

The rearrangement joins TRBV27 to TRBJ2-3; no reliable D call. In germline, CDR1 is MNHEY, CDR2 SMNVEV (reference sequence). Trimming took 0 bases from V and 7 from J, leaving 14 bases between them. CDR3 length: 15 residues. The CDR3, as DNA: TGTGCCAGCAGTTTATCTTTACTAAATGAGCATACGCAGTATTTT. Protein sequence: CASSLSLLNEHTQYF.

The chain carries TRBV2 and TRBJ1-2; TRBD1 agrees at 9 bases. J lost 4 bases, V lost 8 bases, and 8 bases had no gene match. Germline V CDR1 and CDR2: SNHLY, FYNNEI. This CDR3 has 14 residues. In nucleotides, the CDR3 is TGTGCCAGCTCCCGGGACAGGGAAAGCTATGGCTACACCTTC. This translates into CASSRDRESYGYTF.

The chain joins TRBV7-3 to TRBJ2-7; D ambiguous. Germline CDR1 is SGHTA and CDR2 is FQGTGA. V was trimmed by 5 bases and J by 2 bases, leaving 13 bases between them. The CDR3 covers 14 residues. This CDR3 is CASSAYPGPYEQYF. The CDR3 nucleotides are TGTGCCAGCAGCGCGTACCCAGGCCCCTACGAGCAGTACTTC.

This rearrangement joins TRBV7-9 to TRBJ2-7, with D possibly being TRBD2 (6 bases). V lost 5 bases, J lost 0 bases, and 17 bases lay in between. The CDR3 contains 16 residues. In germline, CDR1 is SEHNR, CDR2 FQNEAQ (reference sequence). CDR3 loop: CASSRTGTSSSYEQYF. Written as DNA, the CDR3 is TGTGCCAGCAGCAGAACGGGGACTTCGAGCTCCTACGAGCAGTACTTC.

The chain employs TRBV5-1 and TRBJ2-1; the D gene is possibly TRBD2 (5 bases). CDR1 is SGHRS, CDR2 YFSETQ, per germline. V was shortened by 0 bases and J by 3 bases, with 7 bases between the two germline ends. The CDR3 sequence is 14 residues long. Here the CDR3 DNA reads TGCGCCAGCAGCTTGGTCGGACTCTACAATGAGCAGTTCTTC. This sequence encodes CASSLVGLYNEQFF.

The chain couples TRBV3-1 (or the pseudogene TRBV3-2) to TRBJ1-2; D unclear. Deletions cut 1 base from V and 6 bases from J, with 12 bases between. CDR1 LGHDT and CDR2 YNNKEL come from the germline V gene (reference sequence). This CDR3 has 14 amino acids. The CDR3 sequence: CASSQAAGFHGYTF. Written as DNA, the CDR3 is TGTGCCAGCAGCCAAGCAGCGGGGTTCCATGGCTACACCTTC.